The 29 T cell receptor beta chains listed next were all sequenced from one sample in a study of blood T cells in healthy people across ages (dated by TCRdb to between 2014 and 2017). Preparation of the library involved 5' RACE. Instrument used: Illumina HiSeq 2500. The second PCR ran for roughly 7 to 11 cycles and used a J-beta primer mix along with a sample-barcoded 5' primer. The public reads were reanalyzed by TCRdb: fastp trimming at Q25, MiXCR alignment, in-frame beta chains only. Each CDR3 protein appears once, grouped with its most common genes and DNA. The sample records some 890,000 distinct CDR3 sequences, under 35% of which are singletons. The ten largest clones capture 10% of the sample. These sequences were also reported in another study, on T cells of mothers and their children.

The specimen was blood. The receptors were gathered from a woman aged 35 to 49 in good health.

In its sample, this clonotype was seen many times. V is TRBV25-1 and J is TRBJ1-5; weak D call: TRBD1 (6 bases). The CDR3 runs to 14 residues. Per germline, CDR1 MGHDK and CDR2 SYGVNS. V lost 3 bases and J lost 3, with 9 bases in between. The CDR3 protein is CASSETGFNQPQHF. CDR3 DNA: TGTGCCAGCAGTGAGACAGGCTTCAATCAGCCCCAGCATTTT.

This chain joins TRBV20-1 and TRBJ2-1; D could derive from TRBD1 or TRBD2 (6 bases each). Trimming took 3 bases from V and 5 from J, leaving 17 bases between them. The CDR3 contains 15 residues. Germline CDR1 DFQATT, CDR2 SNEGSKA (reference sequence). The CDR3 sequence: CSASKAGTMNNEQFF. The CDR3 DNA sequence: TGCAGTGCTAGTAAGGCGGGGACAATGAACAATGAGCAGTTCTTC.

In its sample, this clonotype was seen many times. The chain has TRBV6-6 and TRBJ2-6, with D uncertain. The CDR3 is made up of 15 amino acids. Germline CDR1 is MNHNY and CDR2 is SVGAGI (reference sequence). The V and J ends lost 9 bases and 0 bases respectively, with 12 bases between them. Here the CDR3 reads CASSIARSGANVLTF. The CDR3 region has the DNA TGTGCCAGTTCTATTGCCCGCTCTGGGGCCAACGTCCTGACTTTC.

CDR3 protein: CSASNPRADRTYEQYF. Here the CDR3 DNA reads TGCAGTGCTAGTAACCCCCGCGCGGACAGGACCTACGAGCAGTACTTC. The chain recombines TRBV20-1 with TRBJ2-7; 7 bases fit TRBD1. The CDR3 length is 16 residues. In germline, CDR1 is DFQATT, CDR2 SNEGSKA (reference sequence). V lost 3 bases to trimming and J lost 2 bases; unmatched junction nucleotides: 13.

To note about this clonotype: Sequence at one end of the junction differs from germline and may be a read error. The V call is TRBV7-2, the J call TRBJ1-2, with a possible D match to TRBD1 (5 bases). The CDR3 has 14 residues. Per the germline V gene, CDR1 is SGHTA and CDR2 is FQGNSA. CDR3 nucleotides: TGTGCCAGCACCCCACAGACAGCTAACCATGGCTACACCTTC. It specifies CASTPQTANHGYTF.

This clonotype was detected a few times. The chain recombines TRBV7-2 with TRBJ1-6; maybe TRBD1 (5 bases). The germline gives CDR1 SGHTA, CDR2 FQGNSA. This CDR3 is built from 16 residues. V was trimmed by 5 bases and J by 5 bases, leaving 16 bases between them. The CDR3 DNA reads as TGTGCCAGCAGCGGGGCGGGGTACACCCATAATTCACCCCTCCACTTT. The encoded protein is CASSGAGYTHNSPLHF.

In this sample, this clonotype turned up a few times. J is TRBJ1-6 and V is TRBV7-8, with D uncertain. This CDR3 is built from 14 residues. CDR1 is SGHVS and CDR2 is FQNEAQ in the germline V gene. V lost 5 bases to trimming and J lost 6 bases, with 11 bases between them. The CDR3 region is CASSPLEVNSPLHF. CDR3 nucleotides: TGTGCCAGCAGCCCTCTGGAAGTTAATTCACCCCTCCACTTT.

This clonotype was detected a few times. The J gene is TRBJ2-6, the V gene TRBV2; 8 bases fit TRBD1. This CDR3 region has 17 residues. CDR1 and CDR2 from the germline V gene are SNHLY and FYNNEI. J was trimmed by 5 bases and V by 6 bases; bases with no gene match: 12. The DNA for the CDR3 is TGTGCCAGCAGGAAAGCCTTCTCAGGGGGCAGGGCCAACGTCCTGACTTTC. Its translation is CASRKAFSGGRANVLTF.

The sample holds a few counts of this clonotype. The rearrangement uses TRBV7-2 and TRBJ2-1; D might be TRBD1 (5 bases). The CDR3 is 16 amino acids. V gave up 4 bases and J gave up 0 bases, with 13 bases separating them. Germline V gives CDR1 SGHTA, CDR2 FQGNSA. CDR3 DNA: TGTGCCAGCAGCTCGCAGGGTCGAAGCTCCTACAATGAGCAGTTCTTC. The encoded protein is CASSSQGRSSYNEQFF. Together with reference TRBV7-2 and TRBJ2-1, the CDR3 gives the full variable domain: GAGVSQSPSNKVTEKGKDVELRCDPISGHTALYWYRQSLGQGLEFLIYFQGNSAPDKSGLPSDRFSAERTGGSVSTLTIQRTQQEDSAVYLCASSSQGRSSYNEQFFGPGTRLTVL.

CDR3 sequence (DNA): TGTGCCAGCAGCTTGGAGGCTAGCGGGTCGGCAGATACGCAGTATTTT. Protein sequence: CASSLEASGSADTQYF. The gene calls are TRBV5-6 and TRBJ2-3; 8 bases map to TRBD2. V lost 0 bases, J lost 4 bases, and 7 bases stayed unmatched. Germline V gives CDR1 SGHDT, CDR2 YYEEEE. The CDR3 length is 16 residues.

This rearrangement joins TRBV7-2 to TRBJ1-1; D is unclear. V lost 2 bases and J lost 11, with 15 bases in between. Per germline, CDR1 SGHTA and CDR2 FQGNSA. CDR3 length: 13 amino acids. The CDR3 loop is CASSLFDYSSAFF. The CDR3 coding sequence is TGTGCCAGCAGCTTATTTGACTACTCTTCGGCTTTCTTT.

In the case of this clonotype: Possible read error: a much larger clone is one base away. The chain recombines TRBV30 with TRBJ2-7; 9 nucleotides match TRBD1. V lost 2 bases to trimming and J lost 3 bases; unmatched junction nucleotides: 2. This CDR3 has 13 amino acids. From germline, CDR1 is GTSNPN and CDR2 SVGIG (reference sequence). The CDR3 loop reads CAWSSDRGYEQYF. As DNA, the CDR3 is TGTGCCTGGAGTTCGGACAGGGGCTACGAGCAGTACTTC.

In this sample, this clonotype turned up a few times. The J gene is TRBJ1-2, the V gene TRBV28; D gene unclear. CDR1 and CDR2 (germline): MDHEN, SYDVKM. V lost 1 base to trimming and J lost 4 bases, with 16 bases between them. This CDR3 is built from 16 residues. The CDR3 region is CASSLLKAPLSYGYTF. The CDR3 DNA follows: TGTGCCAGCAGTTTATTAAAGGCCCCATTATCCTATGGCTACACCTTC.

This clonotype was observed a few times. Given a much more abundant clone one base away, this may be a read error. CDR3 DNA: TGTGCCAGCTCACGAACGACAGGGAGCTACGAGCAGTACTTC. This translates into CASSRTTGSYEQYF. This chain links TRBV18 with TRBJ2-7, with 7 bases that match TRBD1. The CDR3 spans 14 residues. V shed 4 bases and J 3 bases; nucleotides not matched to a gene: 6. Germline V gene sequence: CDR1 KGHSH, CDR2 LQKENI.

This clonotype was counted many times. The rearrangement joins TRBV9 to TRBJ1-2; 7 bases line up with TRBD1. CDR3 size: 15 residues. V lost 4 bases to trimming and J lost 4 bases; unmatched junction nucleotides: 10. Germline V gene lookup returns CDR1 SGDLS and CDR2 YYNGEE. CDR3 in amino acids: CASSFGTDLAYGYTF. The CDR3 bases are TGTGCCAGCAGCTTTGGGACAGACCTCGCCTATGGCTACACCTTC.

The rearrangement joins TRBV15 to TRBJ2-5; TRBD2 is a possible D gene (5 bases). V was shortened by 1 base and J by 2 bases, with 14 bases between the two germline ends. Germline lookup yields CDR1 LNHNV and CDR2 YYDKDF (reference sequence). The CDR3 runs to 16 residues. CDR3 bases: TGTGCCACCAGCAGAGCGCGGAAGACTATTCAAGAGACCCAGTACTTC. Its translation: CATSRARKTIQETQYF.

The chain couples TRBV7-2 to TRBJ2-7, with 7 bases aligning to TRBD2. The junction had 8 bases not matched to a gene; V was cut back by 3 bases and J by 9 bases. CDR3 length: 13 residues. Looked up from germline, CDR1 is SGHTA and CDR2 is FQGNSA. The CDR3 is CASSFLGSGGQYF. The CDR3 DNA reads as TGTGCCAGCAGCTTCCTCGGGTCGGGGGGGCAGTACTTC.

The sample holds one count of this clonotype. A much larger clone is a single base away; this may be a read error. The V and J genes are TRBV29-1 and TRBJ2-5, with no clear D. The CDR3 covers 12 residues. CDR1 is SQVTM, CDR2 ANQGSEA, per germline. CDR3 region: CSVLRQQESQYF. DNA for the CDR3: TGCAGCGTGTTACGCCAGCAAGAGTCCCAGTACTTC.

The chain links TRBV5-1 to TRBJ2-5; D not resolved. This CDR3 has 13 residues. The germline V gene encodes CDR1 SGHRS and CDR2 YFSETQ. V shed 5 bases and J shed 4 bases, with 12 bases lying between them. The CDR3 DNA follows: TGCGCCAGCAGTCCGGTGGCTCCAGAGACCCAGTACTTC. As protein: CASSPVAPETQYF.

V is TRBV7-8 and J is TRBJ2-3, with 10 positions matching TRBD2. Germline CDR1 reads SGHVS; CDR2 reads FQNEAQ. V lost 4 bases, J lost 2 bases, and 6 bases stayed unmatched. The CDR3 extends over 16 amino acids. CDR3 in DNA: TGTGCCAGCAGCTCTCACACTAGCGGGGACACAGATACGCAGTATTTT. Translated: CASSSHTSGDTDTQYF.

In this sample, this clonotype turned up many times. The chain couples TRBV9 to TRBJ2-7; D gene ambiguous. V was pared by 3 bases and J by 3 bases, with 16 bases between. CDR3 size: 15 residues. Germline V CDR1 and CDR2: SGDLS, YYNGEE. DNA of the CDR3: TGTGCCAGCAGCGCCCACACGGTCCCCGACTACGAGCAGTACTTC. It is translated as CASSAHTVPDYEQYF.

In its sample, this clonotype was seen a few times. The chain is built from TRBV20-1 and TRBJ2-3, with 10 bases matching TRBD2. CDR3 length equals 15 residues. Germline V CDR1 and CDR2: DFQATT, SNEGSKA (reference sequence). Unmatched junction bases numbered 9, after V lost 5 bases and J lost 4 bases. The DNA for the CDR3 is TGCAGTGCTGGGAGCGGGGGGGCCTTCGCAGATACGCAGTATTTT. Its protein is CSAGSGGAFADTQYF.

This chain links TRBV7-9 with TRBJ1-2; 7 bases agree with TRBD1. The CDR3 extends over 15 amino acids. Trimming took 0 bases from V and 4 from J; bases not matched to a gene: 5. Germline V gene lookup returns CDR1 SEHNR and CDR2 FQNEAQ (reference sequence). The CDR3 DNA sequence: TGTGCCAGCAGCTTAGCGCTGACAGGGAGCTATGGCTACACCTTC. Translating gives CASSLALTGSYGYTF.

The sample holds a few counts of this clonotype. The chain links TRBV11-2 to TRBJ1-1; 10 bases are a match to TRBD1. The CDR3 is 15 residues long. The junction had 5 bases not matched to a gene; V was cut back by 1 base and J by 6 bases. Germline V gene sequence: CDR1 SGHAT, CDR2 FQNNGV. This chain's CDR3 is CASSLVSTGGSEAFF. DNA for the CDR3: TGTGCCAGCAGCTTAGTTTCGACAGGGGGCTCTGAAGCTTTCTTT. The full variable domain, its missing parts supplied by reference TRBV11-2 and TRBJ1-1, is EAGVAQSPRYKIIEKRQSVAFWCNPISGHATLYWYQQILGQGPKLLIQFQNNGVVDDSQLPKDRFSAERLKGVDSTLKIQPAKLEDSAVYLCASSLVSTGGSEAFFGQGTRLTVV.

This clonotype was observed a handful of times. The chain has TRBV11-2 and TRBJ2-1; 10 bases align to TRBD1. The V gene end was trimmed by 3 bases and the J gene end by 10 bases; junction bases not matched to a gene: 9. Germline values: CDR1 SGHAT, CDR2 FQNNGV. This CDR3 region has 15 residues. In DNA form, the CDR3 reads TGTGCCAGCAGCTTGGACAGGGGGAGAGGGTACGAGCAGTTCTTC. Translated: CASSLDRGRGYEQFF.

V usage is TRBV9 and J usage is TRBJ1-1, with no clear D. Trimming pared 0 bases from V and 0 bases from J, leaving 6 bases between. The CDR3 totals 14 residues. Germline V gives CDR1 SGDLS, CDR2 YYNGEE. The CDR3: CASSVDSVNTEAFF. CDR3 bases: TGTGCCAGCAGCGTAGACTCGGTGAACACTGAAGCTTTCTTT.

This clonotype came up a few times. The CDR3 region is CASSLWDGLTDTQYF. DNA for the CDR3: TGTGCCAGCAGTTTGTGGGACGGACTCACAGATACGCAGTATTTT. V and J are TRBV12-3 or TRBV12-4 and TRBJ2-3, with D perhaps TRBD1 or TRBD2 (5 bases each). The CDR3 has 15 residues. The ends were cut back, 3 bases at V and 2 bases at J, with 12 bases in the middle.

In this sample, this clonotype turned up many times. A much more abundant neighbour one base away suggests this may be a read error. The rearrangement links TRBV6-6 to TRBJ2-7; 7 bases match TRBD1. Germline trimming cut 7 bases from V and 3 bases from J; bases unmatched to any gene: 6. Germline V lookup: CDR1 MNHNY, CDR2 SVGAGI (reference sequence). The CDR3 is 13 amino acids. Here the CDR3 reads CASTPTGSYEQYF. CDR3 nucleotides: TGTGCCAGCACCCCGACAGGGAGCTACGAGCAGTACTTC.

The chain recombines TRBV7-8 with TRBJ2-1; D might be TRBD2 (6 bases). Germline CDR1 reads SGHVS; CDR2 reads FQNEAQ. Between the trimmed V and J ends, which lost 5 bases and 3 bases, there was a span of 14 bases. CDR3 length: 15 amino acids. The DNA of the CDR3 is TGTGCCAGCAGCCTCCTATCGGGGGACTACAATGAGCAGTTCTTC. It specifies CASSLLSGDYNEQFF.